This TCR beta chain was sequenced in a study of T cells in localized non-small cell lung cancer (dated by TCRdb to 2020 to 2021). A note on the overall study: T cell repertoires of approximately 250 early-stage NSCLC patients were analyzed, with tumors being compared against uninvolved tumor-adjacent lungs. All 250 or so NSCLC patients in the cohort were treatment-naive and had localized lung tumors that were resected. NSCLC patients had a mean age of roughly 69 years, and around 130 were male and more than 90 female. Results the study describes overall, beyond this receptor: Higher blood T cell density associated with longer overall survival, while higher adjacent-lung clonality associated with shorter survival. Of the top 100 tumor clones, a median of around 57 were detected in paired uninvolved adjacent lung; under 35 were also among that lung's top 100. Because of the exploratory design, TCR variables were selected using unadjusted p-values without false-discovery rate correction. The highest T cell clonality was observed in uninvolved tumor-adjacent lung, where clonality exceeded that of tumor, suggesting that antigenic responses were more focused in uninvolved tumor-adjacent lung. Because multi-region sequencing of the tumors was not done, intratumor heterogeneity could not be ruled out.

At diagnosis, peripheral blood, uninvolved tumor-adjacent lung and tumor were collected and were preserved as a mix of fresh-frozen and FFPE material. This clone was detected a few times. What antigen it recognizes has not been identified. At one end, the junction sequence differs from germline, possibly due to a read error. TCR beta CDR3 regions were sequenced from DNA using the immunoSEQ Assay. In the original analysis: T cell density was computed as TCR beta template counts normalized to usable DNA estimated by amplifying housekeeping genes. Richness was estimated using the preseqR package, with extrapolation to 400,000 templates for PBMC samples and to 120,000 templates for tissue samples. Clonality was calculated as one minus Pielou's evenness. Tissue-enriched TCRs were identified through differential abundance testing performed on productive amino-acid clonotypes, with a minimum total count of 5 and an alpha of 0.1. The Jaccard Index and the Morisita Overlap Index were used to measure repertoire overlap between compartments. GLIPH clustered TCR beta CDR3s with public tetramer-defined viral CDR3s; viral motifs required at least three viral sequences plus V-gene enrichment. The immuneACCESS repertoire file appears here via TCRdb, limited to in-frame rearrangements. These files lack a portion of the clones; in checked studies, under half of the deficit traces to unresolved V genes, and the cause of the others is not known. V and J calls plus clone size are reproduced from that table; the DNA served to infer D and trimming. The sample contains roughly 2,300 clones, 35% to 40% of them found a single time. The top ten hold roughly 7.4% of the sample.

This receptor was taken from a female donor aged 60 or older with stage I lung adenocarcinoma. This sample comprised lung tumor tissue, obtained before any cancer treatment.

The sequenced DNA is TGTGCTAGCAGCTGGACCTCGGGCCCTTTGGCCGGGGAGCTGTTTTTT. It translates as CASSWTSGPLAGELFF. The chain couples TRBV11-3 to TRBJ2-2, with the D segment identity uncertain. The germline V gene specifies SGHNT as CDR1 and YENEEA as CDR2. Its CDR3 holds 16 amino acids, cysteine through phenylalanine. The only DNA kept is the CDR3, 48 bases in frame from the first base.